Below, one TCR beta chain is given with its context. The data were taken from a study of shared clonotypes between healthy human individuals. Data came from immunoSEQ multiplex PCR; TCRdb stores just in-frame clones and leaves some out. In the table there are 2 million to 2.5 million clones, approximately 93% of which are singletons. The TCR was taken from a man younger than 30 in good health. Some clones in this sample may be carry-over from other donors' samples. Sequencing was done on a sample of naive CD4+ T cells from PBMCs. Indicated subset: CD45RA+ positively selected.

The chain's CDR3 is CAISKGQGTDQPQHF. The CDR3 coding sequence is TGTGCCATCAGTAAGGGACAGGGAACCGATCAGCCCCAGCATTTT. The V gene is TRBV10-3, the J gene TRBJ1-5; 9 bases fit TRBD1. Germline V gene sequence: CDR1 ENHRY, CDR2 SYGVKD. The CDR3 has 15 amino acids. V gave up 5 bases and J gave up 5 bases; unmatched junction bases: 7.